Shown below are 16 T cell receptor beta chains from a single sample sequenced in a study of Ad26.COV2.S vaccination and SARS-CoV-2 variants. The data were produced by immunoSEQ multiplex PCR, yet TCRdb's version contains in-frame clones alone and is incomplete. This repertoire shows roughly 320,000 clones, 80% to 90% found once; its top ten account for roughly 3.1%. This sample's treatment: roughly 20 received Ad26.COV2.S at low or high dose, single or two shots; 5 received placebo; per-sample allocation not given. Collection of samples fell on day 63 after the first vaccine or placebo injection. This material consisted of peripheral blood, taken in a trial of Ad26.COV2.S vaccine versus placebo. All receptors come from a person between 18 and 59 years old who received the Ad26.COV2.S COVID-19 vaccine or a placebo.

The chain has TRBV7-2 and TRBJ1-6, with no clear D. CDR3 length: 15 amino acids. Trimming left V 4 bases short and J 7 bases short, with 14 bases between. Germline lookup yields CDR1 SGHTA and CDR2 FQGNSA. The CDR3 sequence is CASSYQGRKNSPLHF. Written as DNA, the CDR3 is TGTGCCAGCAGCTACCAAGGCAGGAAAAATTCACCCCTCCACTTT.

The V call is TRBV19, the J call TRBJ1-2, with D tentatively TRBD1 (6 bases). Germline-derived CDR1 and CDR2 are LNHDA and SQIVND (reference sequence). The CDR3 totals 14 residues. V was shortened by 8 bases and J by 3 bases, with 16 bases between the two germline ends. The CDR3 reads CASRAGAGDYGYTF. In nucleotides, the CDR3 is TGTGCCAGTCGAGCGGGGGCTGGGGACTATGGCTACACCTTC.

The chain joins TRBV5-1 to TRBJ2-1, with D perhaps matching TRBD1 (5 bases). Germline V gene sequence: CDR1 SGHRS, CDR2 YFSETQ. This CDR3 has 14 residues. V lost 1 base and J lost 9, with 14 bases in between. The CDR3, as DNA: TGCGCCAGCAGCTTGTGTCAGGGATGGTGTGAGCAGTTCTTC. It specifies CASSLCQGWCEQFF.

The chain couples TRBV4-2 to TRBJ2-3; D may match TRBD1 or TRBD2 (5 bases each). The CDR3 loop spans 18 amino acids. Germline CDR1 reads LGHNA; CDR2 reads YNFKEQ. V shed 1 base and J shed 2 bases, with 19 bases lying between them. CDR3 coding DNA: TGTGCCAGCAGCCAAGCCGTTTCCGGGACCGCTATCACAGATACGCAGTATTTT. Its translation: CASSQAVSGTAITDTQYF.

The chain recombines TRBV6-6 with TRBJ1-1, with D possibly being TRBD1 (5 bases). Per the germline V gene, CDR1 is MNHNY and CDR2 is SVGAGI (reference sequence). The CDR3 sequence is 11 residues long. The V and J ends lost 11 bases and 1 base respectively, with 8 bases between them. As DNA, the CDR3 is TGTGCCGGGGGAGAGAACACTGAAGCTTTCTTT. Its translation: CAGGENTEAFF.

This chain joins TRBV7-2 and TRBJ1-1; D not resolved. The CDR3 is 15 amino acids. V was cut by 1 base and J by 1 base, with 10 bases left in between. Per germline, CDR1 SGHTA and CDR2 FQGNSA. The CDR3 is CASSLVRTANTEAFF. The CDR3 nucleotides read TGTGCCAGCAGCTTAGTCCGTACAGCGAACACTGAAGCTTTCTTT.

The chain links TRBV11-3 to TRBJ1-3; D is ambiguous. V lost 5 bases to trimming and J lost 0 bases, with 5 bases between them. CDR3 size: 13 residues. Germline assignment: CDR1 SGHNT and CDR2 YENEEA. The CDR3 sequence is CASSQSSGNTIYF. CDR3 DNA sequence: TGTGCCAGCAGCCAGAGCTCTGGAAACACCATATATTTT.

The rearrangement uses TRBV7-2 and TRBJ1-1; a weak D match, TRBD1 (6 bases). Trimming took 6 bases from V and 2 from J, leaving 13 bases between them. Germline CDR1 is SGHTA and CDR2 is FQGNSA. The CDR3 length is 14 residues. Here the CDR3 DNA reads TGTGCCAGCAGACGAAACAGGGAAAACACTGAAGCTTTCTTT. Translating it yields CASRRNRENTEAFF.

The chain carries TRBV19 and TRBJ1-1; TRBD1 is a possible D gene (5 bases). The CDR3 extends over 13 amino acids. CDR1 and CDR2 (germline): LNHDA, SQIVND (reference sequence). Trimming removed 8 bases at V and 4 bases at J, with 14 bases between. For the CDR3, the DNA is TGTGCCAGTTCCCAGGGCTTGGGCACTGAAGCTTTCTTT. Translating it yields CASSQGLGTEAFF.

V and J are TRBV2 and TRBJ1-6, with D tentatively TRBD1 (6 bases). The CDR3 runs to 14 residues. V lost 6 bases, J lost 4 bases, and 10 bases lay in between. The germline CDR1 and CDR2 sequences are SNHLY and FYNNEI. CDR3 nucleotides: TGTGCCAGCAGGGGGGGGCTGTATAATTCACCCCTCCACTTT. Protein product: CASRGGLYNSPLHF. Complete variable domain (other parts from reference TRBV2 and TRBJ1-6): EPEVTQTPSHQVTQMGQEVILRCVPISNHLYFYWYRQILGQKVEFLVSFYNNEISEKSEIFDDQFSVERPDGSNFTLKIRSTKLEDSAMYFCASRGGLYNSPLHFGNGTRLTVT.

V usage is TRBV4-1 and J usage is TRBJ1-1, with D unclear. The CDR3 is 18 amino acids. Germline loops: CDR1 MGHRA, CDR2 YSYEKL. The V end was cut by 2 bases, the J end by 2 bases, with 21 bases between. CDR3 protein: CASSQFHASSLGNTEAFF. DNA of the CDR3: TGCGCCAGCAGCCAATTCCATGCTTCGAGCCTTGGAAACACTGAAGCTTTCTTT.

The chain carries TRBV30 and TRBJ1-2; the D is unclear. The length of the CDR3 is 13 residues. CDR1 and CDR2 (germline): GTSNPN, SVGIG (reference sequence). Between the trimmed V and J ends, which lost 1 base and 8 bases, there was a span of 14 bases. CDR3: CAWSEGSMGGYTF. The CDR3 DNA reads as TGTGCCTGGAGTGAAGGGTCTATGGGGGGCTACACCTTC.

The chain is built from TRBV7-3 and TRBJ2-2, with a tentative D call TRBD1 (6 bases). Germline CDR1 is SGHTA and CDR2 is FQGTGA. The CDR3 extends over 18 amino acids. The V end was cut by 0 bases, the J end by 0 bases, with 14 bases between. CDR3 nucleotide sequence: TGTGCCAGCAGCTTAACGTGGCAGGGACATTCGAACACCGGGGAGCTGTTTTTT. Translated, it gives CASSLTWQGHSNTGELFF.

The genes are TRBV18 and TRBJ2-1; 9 bases agree with TRBD1. The CDR3 length is 21 residues. Germline CDR1 and CDR2: KGHSH and LQKENI. After removal of 0 bases from V and 0 bases from J, the junction contained 15 bases not matched to a gene. CDR3 nucleotide sequence: TGTGCCAGCTCACCACCAGATGCCACAGGGGGCTTGTTAACCTCCTACAATGAGCAGTTCTTC. It translates to CASSPPDATGGLLTSYNEQFF.

The J gene is TRBJ2-4, the V gene TRBV4-1; 8 bases are a match to TRBD2. This CDR3 is 14 amino acids long. V shed 3 bases, J shed 7 bases, and the junction held 5 bases outside the gene matches. Per germline, CDR1 MGHRA and CDR2 YSYEKL. CDR3 protein: CASSQRGAGNIQYF. The CDR3 DNA sequence: TGCGCCAGCAGCCAGCGGGGGGCCGGGAACATTCAGTACTTC.

The chain uses TRBV6-2 or TRBV6-3 and TRBJ2-7; tentative D call: TRBD1 (5 bases). The ends were cut back, 2 bases at V and 6 bases at J, with 11 bases in the middle. The CDR3 spans 13 residues. Germline CDR1 MNHEY, CDR2 SVGEGT. CDR3 sequence reads: CASSYPTGGEQYF. The CDR3 region has the DNA TGTGCCAGCAGTTACCCTACAGGTGGCGAGCAGTACTTC.